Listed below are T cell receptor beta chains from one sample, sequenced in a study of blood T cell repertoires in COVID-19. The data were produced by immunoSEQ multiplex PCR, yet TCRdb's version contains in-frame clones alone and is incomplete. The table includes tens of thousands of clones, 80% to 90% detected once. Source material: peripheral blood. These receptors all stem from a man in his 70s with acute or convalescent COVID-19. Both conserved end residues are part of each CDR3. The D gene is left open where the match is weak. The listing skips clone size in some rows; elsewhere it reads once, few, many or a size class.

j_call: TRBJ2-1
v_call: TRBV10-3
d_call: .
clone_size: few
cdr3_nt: TGTGCCATCAGTGAGTCGGGGGGGGCTCATCCCGGGGATGAGCAGTTCTTC
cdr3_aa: CAISESGGAHPGDEQFF

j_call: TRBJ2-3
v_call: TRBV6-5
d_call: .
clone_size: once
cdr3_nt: TGTGCCAGCACTCACACAGCAGATACGCAGTATTTT
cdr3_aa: CASTHTADTQYF

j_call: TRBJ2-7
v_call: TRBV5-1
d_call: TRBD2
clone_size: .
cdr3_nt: TGCGCCAGCAGCCCCTCAGCGGGAGAATACGAGCAGTACTTC
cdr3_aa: CASSPSAGEYEQYF

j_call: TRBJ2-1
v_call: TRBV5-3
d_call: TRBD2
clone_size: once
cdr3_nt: TGTGCCAGAAGCTCGGGCGGGGAACCCGTAGGGACTAGCGGGATCTACAATGAGCAGTTCTTC
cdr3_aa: CARSSGGEPVGTSGIYNEQFF

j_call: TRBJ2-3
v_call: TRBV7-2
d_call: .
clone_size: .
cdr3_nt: TGTGCCAGCAGCTTAATGGGGGGAACCACAGATACGCAGTATTTT
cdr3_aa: CASSLMGGTTDTQYF

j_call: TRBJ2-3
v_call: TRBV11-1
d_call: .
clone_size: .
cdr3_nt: TGTGCCAGCAGCTTAGGGTCTAGCGCACCAGATACGCAGTATTTT
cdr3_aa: CASSLGSSAPDTQYF

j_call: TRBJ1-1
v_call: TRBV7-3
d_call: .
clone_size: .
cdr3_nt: TGTGCCAGCAGCTTAACAGTACAGCCGAACACTGAAGCTTTCTTT
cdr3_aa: CASSLTVQPNTEAFF

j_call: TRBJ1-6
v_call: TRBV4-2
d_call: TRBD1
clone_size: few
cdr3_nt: TGTGCCAGCAGCCAACTACGGGACAGAACCTCGGGCCCCCTCCACTTT
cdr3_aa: CASSQLRDRTSGPLHF

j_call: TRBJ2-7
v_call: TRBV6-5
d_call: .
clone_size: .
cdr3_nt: TGTGCCAGCAGGCACACCCTTTCCTACGAGCAGTACTTC
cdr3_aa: CASRHTLSYEQYF

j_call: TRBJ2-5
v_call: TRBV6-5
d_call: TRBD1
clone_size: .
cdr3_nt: TGTGCCAGCAGTTCCGGACAGGTTCAAGAGACCCAGTACTTC
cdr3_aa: CASSSGQVQETQYF

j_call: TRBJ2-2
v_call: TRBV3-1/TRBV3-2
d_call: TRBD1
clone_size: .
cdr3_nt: TGTGCCAGCAGCCTAGGACCGACAGGGGCAGCCGGGGAGCTGTTTTTT
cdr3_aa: CASSLGPTGAAGELFF

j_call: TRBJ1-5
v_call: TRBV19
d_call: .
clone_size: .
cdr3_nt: TGTGCCAGTAGTATATTCTCAGGGAATCAGCCCCAGCATTTT
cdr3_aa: CASSIFSGNQPQHF

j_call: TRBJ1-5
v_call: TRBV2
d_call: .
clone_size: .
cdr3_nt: TGTGCCAGCAGTGCCCAGGCAAATCAGCCCCAGCATTTT
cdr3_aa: CASSAQANQPQHF

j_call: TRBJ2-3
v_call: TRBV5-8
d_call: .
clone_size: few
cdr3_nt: TGTGCCAGCGGATTCGGGGGTCCAGATACGCAGTATTTT
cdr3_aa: CASGFGGPDTQYF

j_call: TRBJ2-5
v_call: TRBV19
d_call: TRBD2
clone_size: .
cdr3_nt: TGTGCCAGTAGGCCTAGCGGGAGGCCAGAGACCCAGTACTTC
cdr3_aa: CASRPSGRPETQYF

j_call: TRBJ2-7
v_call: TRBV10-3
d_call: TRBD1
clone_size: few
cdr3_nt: TGTGCCTCGGGACAGGGTATGTACGAGCAGTACTTC
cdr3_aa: CASGQGMYEQYF

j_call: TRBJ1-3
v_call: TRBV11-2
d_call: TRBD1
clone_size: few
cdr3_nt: TGTGCCAGCAGCTTAAGGACAGGCTCTGGAAACACCATATATTTT
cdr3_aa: CASSLRTGSGNTIYF

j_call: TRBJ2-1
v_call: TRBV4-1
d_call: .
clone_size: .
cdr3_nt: TGCGCCAGCAGCCAAGACAGGGGAACTCACAATGAGCAGTTCTTC
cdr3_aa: CASSQDRGTHNEQFF

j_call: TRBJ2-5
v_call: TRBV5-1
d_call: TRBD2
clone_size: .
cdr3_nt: TGCGCCAGCAGCATGTCCGGGACTAGCGGGAGGCAAGAGACCCAGTACTTC
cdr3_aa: CASSMSGTSGRQETQYF

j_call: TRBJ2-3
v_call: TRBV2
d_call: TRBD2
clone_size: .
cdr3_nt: TGTGCCAGCGGACTAGCGGGTCGCACAGATACGCAGTATTTT
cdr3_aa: CASGLAGRTDTQYF

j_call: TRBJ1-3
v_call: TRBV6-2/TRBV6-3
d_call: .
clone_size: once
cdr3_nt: TGTGCCAGCAGTTCCACATACGCAAGCTCTGGAAACACCATATATTTT
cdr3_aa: CASSSTYASSGNTIYF

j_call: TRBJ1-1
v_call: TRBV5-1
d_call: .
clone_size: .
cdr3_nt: TGCGCCAGCAGCACTCCGAGCGAGAACACTGAAGCTTTCTTT
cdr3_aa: CASSTPSENTEAFF

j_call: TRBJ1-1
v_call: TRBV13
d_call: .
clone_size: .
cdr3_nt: TGTGCCAGCAGCTCGAGGGGCAGGGGAGAGACTGAAGCTTTCTTT
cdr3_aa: CASSSRGRGETEAFF

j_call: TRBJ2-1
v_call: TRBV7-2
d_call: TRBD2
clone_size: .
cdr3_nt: TGTGCCAGCAGGCCCCGACTAGCGGGGGACAATGAGCAGTTCTTC
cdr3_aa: CASRPRLAGDNEQFF

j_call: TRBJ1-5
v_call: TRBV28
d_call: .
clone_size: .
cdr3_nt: TGTGCCAGCAGTCTGACGGGACTTCGCGGCGCCCAGCATTTT
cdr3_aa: CASSLTGLRGAQHF

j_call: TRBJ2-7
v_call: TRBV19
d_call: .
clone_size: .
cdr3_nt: TGTGCCAGTAGTATTCGGGGAACTTCTGAGCAGTACTTC
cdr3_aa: CASSIRGTSEQYF

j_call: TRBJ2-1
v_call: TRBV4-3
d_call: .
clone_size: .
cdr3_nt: TGCGCCAGCAGCCAAGAGGCAGCGTCGACTTACAATGAGCAGTTCTTC
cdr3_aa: CASSQEAASTYNEQFF

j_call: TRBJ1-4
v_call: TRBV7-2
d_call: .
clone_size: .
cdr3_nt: TGTGCCAGCAGCTTTTTAAGCCGGGGGGCGCTTGCTAATGAAAAACTGTTTTTT
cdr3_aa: CASSFLSRGALANEKLFF

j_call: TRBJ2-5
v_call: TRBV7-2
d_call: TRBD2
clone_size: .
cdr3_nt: TGTGCCAGCAGCTTTAGCGGGACGAAGACCCAGTACTTC
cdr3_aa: CASSFSGTKTQYF

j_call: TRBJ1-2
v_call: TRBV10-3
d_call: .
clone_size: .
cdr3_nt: TGTGCCATCCAATCCACAGGGTATGACTATGGCTACACCTTC
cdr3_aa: CAIQSTGYDYGYTF

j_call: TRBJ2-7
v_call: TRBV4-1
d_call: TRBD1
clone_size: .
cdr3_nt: TGCGCCAGCAGCCAAGATAGAAACAGGGGGGACTCCTACGAGCAGTACTTC
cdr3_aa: CASSQDRNRGDSYEQYF

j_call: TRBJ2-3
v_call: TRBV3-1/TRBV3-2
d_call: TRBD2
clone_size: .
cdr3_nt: TGTGCCAGCAGCCAAGATAGGAGAGCGGGGGGGCTTTATTTT
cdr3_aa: CASSQDRRAGGLYF

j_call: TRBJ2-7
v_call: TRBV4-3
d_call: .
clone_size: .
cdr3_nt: TGCGCCAGCAGCCAGGACTCCCAGACCTCCTACGAGCAGTACTTC
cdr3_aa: CASSQDSQTSYEQYF

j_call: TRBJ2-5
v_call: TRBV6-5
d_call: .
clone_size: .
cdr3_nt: TGTGCCAGCAGTCCCCCGGGAGTGGAGACCCAGTACTTC
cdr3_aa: CASSPPGVETQYF

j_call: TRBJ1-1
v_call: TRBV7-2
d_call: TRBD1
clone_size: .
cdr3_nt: TGTGCCAGCAGCTCCACACAGGGGTCTGAAGCTTTCTTT
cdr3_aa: CASSSTQGSEAFF

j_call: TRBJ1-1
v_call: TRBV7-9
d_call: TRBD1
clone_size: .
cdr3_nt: TGTGCCAGCAGCGCGCGGGACAGCTTGATGGGCACTGAGGCTTTCTTT
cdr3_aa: CASSARDSLMGTEAFF

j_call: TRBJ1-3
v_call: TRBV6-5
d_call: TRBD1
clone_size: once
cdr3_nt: TGTGCCAGCAGCCCCCCAGGGACAGGGGGAAACACCATATATTTT
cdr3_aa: CASSPPGTGGNTIYF